The 6 T cell receptor beta chains given below trace back to one sample, sequenced in a study of cytomegalovirus exposure and HLA in healthy donors. The study ran its PCR with 60 Vbeta and 13 Jbeta primers. This table comes from immunoSEQ multiplex PCR, and its TCRdb copy is limited to in-frame clones, with some not included. Altogether about 180,000 clones are present, roughly 75% being singletons, with the ten largest covering 5% to 7%. The sequenced sample consisted of PBMCs. The receptors originated from a man aged 35 to 55 in good health and CMV-seronegative.

This clone was detected only once. Written as DNA, the CDR3 is TGTGCCAGCAGTGAGGGGACAGTACAAGAGACCCAGTACTTC. This translates into CASSEGTVQETQYF. The genes are TRBV2 and TRBJ2-5; 7 bases map to TRBD1. The J segment lost 2 bases and the V segment lost 3 bases, leaving 3 bases of the junction unmatched. Looked up from germline, CDR1 is SNHLY and CDR2 is FYNNEI. The CDR3 extends over 14 amino acids.

The chain couples TRBV5-1 to TRBJ2-3, with D uncertain. V lost 0 bases and J lost 0, with 8 bases in between. The CDR3 has 15 residues. Germline CDR1 and CDR2: SGHRS and YFSETQ. The CDR3 protein is CASSLDGSSTDTQYF. CDR3 DNA sequence: TGCGCCAGCAGCTTGGACGGTAGTAGCACAGATACGCAGTATTTT.

This chain links TRBV6-1 with TRBJ1-4, with D tentatively TRBD1 (6 bases). Germline V gene lookup returns CDR1 MNHNS and CDR2 SASEGT. V lost 5 bases and J lost 8, with 12 bases in between. This CDR3 comprises 13 residues. In DNA, the CDR3 is TGTGCCAGCAGTCCGGGACACGACGAAAAACTGTTTTTT. Its protein product is CASSPGHDEKLFF.

The chain joins TRBV7-2 to TRBJ2-7, with D unclear. The germline CDR1 and CDR2 sequences are SGHTA and FQGNSA. This CDR3 spans 14 amino acids. Trimming took off 5 bases at V and 1 base at J, with 12 bases between the two ends. The CDR3 reads CASSPDYRSYEQYF. The CDR3 nucleotides read TGTGCCAGCAGCCCCGATTACAGATCCTACGAGCAGTACTTC.

V and J are TRBV7-9 and TRBJ1-5; no reliable D call. Germline values: CDR1 SEHNR, CDR2 FQNEAQ (reference sequence). Trimming stripped 1 base from V and 5 bases from J, with 12 bases between. This CDR3 region has 15 residues. Written as DNA, the CDR3 is TGTGCCAGCAGCTTAGGTGAGGCGATCGATCAGCCCCAGCATTTT. The encoded protein is CASSLGEAIDQPQHF.

This rearrangement joins TRBV6-1 to TRBJ1-4; D might be TRBD1 (5 bases). This CDR3 has 13 amino acids. Per germline, CDR1 MNHNS and CDR2 SASEGT. The CDR3 DNA follows: TGTGCTTCCAGGCAGGGAACTAATGAAAAACTGTTTTTT. Translation: CASRQGTNEKLFF.